Each of the 31 T cell receptor beta chains below was sequenced from the same sample in a study of cytomegalovirus exposure and HLA in healthy donors. TCRdb's table, derived via immunoSEQ multiplex PCR, lists solely in-frame clones and lacks some. The repertoire holds about 49,000 clones, with roughly nine tenths as singletons. Sample: PBMCs. These receptors were collected from a man younger than 35 in good health and CMV-seronegative.

The chain is built from TRBV27 and TRBJ2-2; D perhaps matches TRBD1 (7 bases). Germline V gene sequence: CDR1 MNHEY, CDR2 SMNVEV (reference sequence). This CDR3 contains 14 residues. V was pared by 4 bases and J by 7 bases, with 13 bases between. The CDR3 region has the DNA TGTGCCAGCAGTTCGGACAGGAGGGACGGGGAGCTGTTTTTT. Translation: CASSSDRRDGELFF.

This sequence joins TRBV6-5 and TRBJ1-1; D gene unclear. Trimming stripped 5 bases from V and 3 bases from J, with 16 bases between. The germline V gene has CDR1 MNHEY and CDR2 SVGAGI. The CDR3 loop spans 15 amino acids. The chain's CDR3 is CASSPGRERDTEAFF. The CDR3 nucleotides read TGTGCCAGCAGTCCCGGACGGGAACGAGACACTGAAGCTTTCTTT.

The CDR3 sequence is CASSLGSQASSYNEQFF. DNA of the CDR3: TGTGCCAGCAGTTTAGGGAGCCAGGCGAGCTCCTACAATGAGCAGTTCTTC. V and J are TRBV28 and TRBJ2-1, with D possibly TRBD2 on 5 matching bases. There are 17 residues in the CDR3. Per the germline V gene, CDR1 is MDHEN and CDR2 is SYDVKM. V lost 2 bases, J lost 0 bases, and 14 bases lay in between.

V and J are TRBV29-1 and TRBJ1-1; 9 nucleotides agree with TRBD1. V was pared by 5 bases and J by 5 bases, with 6 bases of the junction left unmatched. Germline CDR1 is SQVTM and CDR2 is ANQGSEA. CDR3 length: 13 residues. CDR3 loop: CSVSWTGDTEAFF. CDR3 nucleotides: TGCAGCGTTTCATGGACAGGGGATACTGAAGCTTTCTTT.

The rearrangement uses TRBV5-4 and TRBJ1-2, with 8 bases fitting TRBD1. Germline CDR1 SGHNT, CDR2 YYREEE (reference sequence). Germline trimming cut 6 bases from V and 4 bases from J; bases unmatched to any gene: 17. This CDR3 is built from 17 residues. The CDR3 loop is CASTFGDQGARGYGYTF. DNA of the CDR3: TGTGCCAGCACCTTCGGCGATCAGGGGGCGCGCGGCTATGGCTACACCTTC.

J is TRBJ2-3 and V is TRBV7-9; D perhaps matches TRBD2 (5 bases). Germline lookup yields CDR1 SEHNR and CDR2 FQNEAQ (reference sequence). CDR3 length: 15 amino acids. V was clipped by 6 bases and J by 0 bases, with 13 bases between them. This CDR3 reads CASRRGSGSTDTQYF. In DNA, the CDR3 is TGTGCCAGCAGACGCGGCAGCGGAAGCACAGATACGCAGTATTTT.

The chain has TRBV7-8 and TRBJ1-4, with 8 bases that match TRBD1. Germline CDR1 reads SGHVS; CDR2 reads FQNEAQ. Trimming took 4 bases from V and 6 from J; bases not matched to a gene: 7. The CDR3 consists of 15 residues. The chain's CDR3 is CASSYRDRFHEKLFF. CDR3 coding DNA: TGTGCCAGCAGCTACCGGGACAGGTTCCATGAAAAACTGTTTTTT. The entire variable domain, with the rest obtained from reference TRBV7-8 and TRBJ1-4, is as follows: GAGVSQSPRYKVAKRGQDVALRCDPISGHVSLFWYQQALGQGPEFLTYFQNEAQLDKSGLPSDRFFAERPEGSVSTLKIQRTQQEDSAVYLCASSYRDRFHEKLFFGSGTQLSVL.

Written as DNA, the CDR3 is TGTGCCAGCTCACCAGCCGGACAGGGGGCATCCGGGGAGCTGTTTTTT. This sequence encodes CASSPAGQGASGELFF. The gene calls are TRBV18 and TRBJ2-2, with 11 bases lining up with TRBD1. Germline-derived CDR1 and CDR2 are KGHSH and LQKENI. J gave up 6 bases and V 2 bases, and 5 bases lay outside the gene matches. The CDR3 runs to 16 residues.

The V and J genes are TRBV9 and TRBJ2-1, with 7 bases fitting TRBD1. Germline CDR1 SGDLS, CDR2 YYNGEE. The CDR3 extends over 15 amino acids. Trimming at V came to 7 bases and at J to 4 bases, leaving 11 bases not matched to a gene. Here the CDR3 reads CASSDRAVGYNEQFF. CDR3 bases: TGTGCCAGCTCCGACAGGGCGGTAGGGTACAATGAGCAGTTCTTC.

DNA for the CDR3: TGTGCCAGCACCCTTAGTATACAGGACTATGGCTACACCTTC. Its translation: CASTLSIQDYGYTF. The chain uses TRBV7-8 and TRBJ1-2; D is possibly TRBD1 (5 bases). CDR3 length: 14 residues. Trimming shortened V by 7 bases and J by 3 bases, and 15 bases separated the two germline ends. Germline values: CDR1 SGHVS, CDR2 FQNEAQ.

The V and J genes are TRBV27 and TRBJ2-5, with TRBD1 matching over 7 bases. After removal of 4 bases from V and 7 bases from J, the junction contained 6 bases not matched to a gene. CDR1 MNHEY and CDR2 SMNVEV come from the germline V gene (reference sequence). The CDR3 is made up of 13 amino acids. The CDR3 nucleotides are TGTGCCAGCAGTTCCGACAGGGAAGGGACCCAGTACTTC. As protein: CASSSDREGTQYF.

In its sample, this clone was seen once. V usage is TRBV13 and J usage is TRBJ2-7; D is perhaps TRBD2 (6 bases). The CDR3 is 13 residues long. CDR1 is PRHDT, CDR2 FYEKMQ, per germline (reference sequence). Between the trimmed V and J ends, which lost 5 bases and 3 bases, there was a span of 11 bases. The chain's CDR3 is CASSPGSLYEQYF. For the CDR3, the DNA is TGTGCCAGCAGCCCCGGGAGTCTCTACGAGCAGTACTTC.

This chain uses TRBV7-2 with TRBJ1-3; TRBD1 might be the D (6 bases). Germline CDR1 and CDR2: SGHTA and FQGNSA. The CDR3 contains 15 residues. V was shortened by 0 bases and J by 2 bases, with 8 bases between the two germline ends. CDR3 in DNA: TGTGCCAGCAGCTTAGCTACAGGGACTGGAAACACCATATATTTT. Translation gives CASSLATGTGNTIYF.

The chain carries TRBV5-4 and TRBJ2-7; 11 nucleotides match TRBD2. Germline V lookup: CDR1 SGHNT, CDR2 YYREEE (reference sequence). The length of the CDR3 is 15 residues. V lost 4 bases to trimming and J lost 3 bases; unmatched junction nucleotides: 6. DNA for the CDR3: TGTGCCAGCAGCAAGACTAGCGGGACTGTCTACGAGCAGTACTTC. The encoded protein is CASSKTSGTVYEQYF.

The chain is built from TRBV27 and TRBJ2-1; 14 positions match TRBD2. With 5 bases clipped from V and 7 bases from J, the junction kept 7 bases outside the gene matches. The CDR3 has 16 residues. The germline V gene encodes CDR1 MNHEY and CDR2 SMNVEV (reference sequence). CDR3 amino acids: CASSVRLAGGQNEQFF. The CDR3 DNA reads as TGTGCCAGCAGTGTCAGACTAGCGGGAGGGCAAAATGAGCAGTTCTTC.

The chain carries TRBV14 and TRBJ2-5; 10 bases align to TRBD2. The CDR3 contains 17 residues. V was clipped by 2 bases and J by 2 bases; unmatched bases: 8. Germline CDR1 and CDR2: SGHDN and FVKESK. The CDR3 sequence: CASSQFSGRADQETQYF. The CDR3 DNA reads TGTGCCAGCAGCCAATTCAGCGGGAGGGCCGATCAAGAGACCCAGTACTTC. Combining the CDR3 with reference TRBV14 and TRBJ2-5 gives the whole variable domain EAGVTQFPSHSVIEKGQTVTLRCDPISGHDNLYWYRRVMGKEIKFLLHFVKESKQDESGMPNNRFLAERTGGTYSTLKVQPAELEDSGVYFCASSQFSGRADQETQYFGPGTRLLVL.

J is TRBJ2-7 and V is TRBV4-2; TRBD2 matches at 7 bases. The V and J ends lost 2 bases and 5 bases, in that order; junction bases with no gene match: 9. The length of the CDR3 is 15 residues. CDR1 LGHNA and CDR2 YNFKEQ come from the germline V gene. In nucleotides, the CDR3 is TGTGCCAGCAGCCAACTGACTGCCAGCGGGAACGAGCAGTACTTC. It is translated as CASSQLTASGNEQYF.

The genes are TRBV7-2 and TRBJ2-7; 11 positions match TRBD2. Germline-derived CDR1 and CDR2 are SGHTA and FQGNSA. CDR3 size: 16 residues. The V gene end was trimmed by 5 bases and the J gene end by 4 bases; junction bases not matched to a gene: 10. CDR3 in DNA: TGTGCCAGCAGCGCCTTAGCGGGAGGGCACCTTTACGAGCAGTACTTC. It specifies CASSALAGGHLYEQYF. Based on the CDR3 plus reference TRBV7-2 and TRBJ2-7, the full variable domain is GAGVSQSPSNKVTEKGKDVELRCDPISGHTALYWYRQSLGQGLEFLIYFQGNSAPDKSGLPSDRFSAERTGGSVSTLTIQRTQQEDSAVYLCASSALAGGHLYEQYFGPGTRLTVT.

The rearrangement links TRBV6-1 to TRBJ2-7, with D maybe TRBD2 (6 bases). Trimming removed 7 bases from V and 4 bases from J, with 17 bases in between. The germline V gene encodes CDR1 MNHNS and CDR2 SASEGT. The CDR3 covers 14 residues. The CDR3 sequence is CASTSRDAFYEQYF. The CDR3 DNA reads as TGTGCCAGCACATCGCGGGACGCTTTTTACGAGCAGTACTTC.

This chain uses TRBV19 with TRBJ2-7; D gene ambiguous. The CDR3 is 10 residues long. The germline gives CDR1 LNHDA, CDR2 SQIVND (reference sequence). V gave up 4 bases and J gave up 7 bases, with 5 bases separating them. The CDR3: CASSSYEQYF. The CDR3 DNA reads as TGTGCCAGTAGTAGCTATGAGCAGTACTTC. Together with reference TRBV19 and TRBJ2-7, the CDR3 gives the full variable domain: DGGITQSPKYLFRKEGQNVTLSCEQNLNHDAMYWYRQDPGQGLRLIYYSQIVNDFQKGDIAEGYSVSREKKESFPLTVTSAQKNPTAFYLCASSSYEQYFGPGTRLTVT.

The chain is built from TRBV7-9 and TRBJ2-2; maybe TRBD1 (6 bases). Germline V gene lookup returns CDR1 SEHNR and CDR2 FQNEAQ (reference sequence). Deletions cut 5 bases from V and 1 base from J, with 14 bases between. The CDR3 spans 16 residues. The CDR3 here is CASSQYRTENTGELFF. In DNA form, the CDR3 reads TGTGCCAGCAGCCAATACCGGACAGAGAACACCGGGGAGCTGTTTTTT.

V is TRBV7-2 and J is TRBJ1-4, with 10 nucleotides matching TRBD1. The CDR3 contains 15 residues. Germline V gene lookup returns CDR1 SGHTA and CDR2 FQGNSA. Trimming removed 1 base from V and 4 bases from J; junction bases left unmatched: 0. The chain's CDR3 is CASSLGTGGNEKLFF. The CDR3 DNA follows: TGTGCCAGCAGCTTAGGGACAGGGGGTAATGAAAAACTGTTTTTT.

In its sample, this clone was seen once. The chain links TRBV27 to TRBJ2-2, with D unresolved. Germline CDR1 is MNHEY and CDR2 is SMNVEV (reference sequence). The CDR3 runs to 14 residues. V gave up 5 bases and J gave up 4 bases, with 11 bases separating them. DNA of the CDR3: TGTGCCAGCAGTCCACTACGCGTCACCGGGGAGCTGTTTTTT. Its translation: CASSPLRVTGELFF.

V gene TRBV7-9 combines with J gene TRBJ2-1; D gene uncertain. CDR1 is SEHNR, CDR2 FQNEAQ, per germline (reference sequence). V was trimmed by 1 base and J by 9 bases, leaving 7 bases between them. CDR3 length equals 12 residues. CDR3 amino acids: CASSLGGSEQFF. The CDR3 nucleotides are TGTGCCAGCAGCTTAGGTGGCTCTGAGCAGTTCTTC.

The rearrangement uses TRBV11-2 and TRBJ2-1, with 9 bases fitting TRBD2. The CDR3 extends over 19 amino acids. Germline V gene lookup returns CDR1 SGHAT and CDR2 FQNNGV. J was trimmed by 0 bases and V by 1 base; bases with no gene match: 10. The CDR3 sequence: CASSLARPAAGGSYNEQFF. The CDR3 region has the DNA TGTGCCAGCAGCTTAGCCCGACCGGCAGCGGGAGGCTCCTACAATGAGCAGTTCTTC.

The chain couples TRBV6-1 to TRBJ2-7; 7 bases match TRBD1. Trimming took 6 bases from V and 2 from J; bases not matched to a gene: 10. This CDR3 spans 15 amino acids. Per the germline V gene, CDR1 is MNHNS and CDR2 is SASEGT. CDR3 region: CASSLDRVETYEQYF. CDR3 nucleotides: TGTGCCAGCAGCCTAGACAGGGTAGAGACCTACGAGCAGTACTTC.

The chain recombines TRBV30 with TRBJ2-7; D gene unclear. This CDR3 is 11 amino acids long. V was clipped by 1 base and J by 3 bases, with 4 bases between them. Germline CDR1 reads GTSNPN; CDR2 reads SVGIG (reference sequence). The CDR3 sequence is CAWSGLYEQYF. CDR3 coding DNA: TGTGCCTGGAGTGGACTCTACGAGCAGTACTTC.

This chain links TRBV27 with TRBJ2-5; 7 bases agree with TRBD1. CDR3 size: 14 residues. Germline CDR1 reads MNHEY; CDR2 reads SMNVEV (reference sequence). With 4 bases clipped from V and 2 bases from J, the junction kept 4 bases outside the gene matches. DNA of the CDR3: TGTGCCAGCAGTTATCAGGGACAGCAAGAGACCCAGTACTTC. This gives the protein CASSYQGQQETQYF.

The rearrangement links TRBV6-5 to TRBJ1-2; D remains unclear. CDR1 and CDR2 from the germline V gene are MNHEY and SVGAGI. This CDR3 comprises 15 residues. Between the trimmed V and J ends, which lost 6 bases and 2 bases, there was a span of 16 bases. CDR3 nucleotide sequence: TGTGCCAGCAGCCCGAGGAGTGTTTCCAACTATGGCTACACCTTC. Translating it yields CASSPRSVSNYGYTF.

V and J are TRBV5-6 and TRBJ1-3; TRBD1 might be the D (5 bases). CDR3 length: 18 residues. V lost 0 bases, J lost 5 bases, and 21 bases lay in between. Germline V gives CDR1 SGHDT, CDR2 YYEEEE. This chain's CDR3 is CASSLAGVPGGRRNTIYF. The DNA for the CDR3 is TGTGCCAGCAGCTTGGCCGGGGTCCCCGGGGGGAGAAGAAACACCATATATTTT. The variable domain in full, with the rest retrieved from reference TRBV5-6 and TRBJ1-3, is DAGVTQSPTHLIKTRGQQVTLRCSPKSGHDTVSWYQQALGQGPQFIFQYYEEEERQRGNFPDRFSGHQFPNYSSELNVNALLLGDSALYLCASSLAGVPGGRRNTIYFGEGSWLTVV.

This chain connects TRBV4-1 to TRBJ2-1; 7 bases are a match to TRBD2. The V segment lost 8 bases and the J segment 0 bases; nucleotides outside the gene matches: 16. The CDR3 length is 18 residues. Looked up from germline, CDR1 is MGHRA and CDR2 is YSYEKL. CDR3 DNA sequence: TGCGCCAGCCTTCGGCGGCTAGCGGAATTAAGCTCCTACAATGAGCAGTTCTTC. Translated: CASLRRLAELSSYNEQFF.